This TCR beta chain was retrieved from a study of cytomegalovirus exposure and HLA in healthy donors. Overall study context: From HLA-typed donors, an early data release held approximately 85 million unique TCRs.

The V gene's germline CDR1 is SGHNT and CDR2 YYREEE (reference sequence). The V gene lost 6 bases and the J gene lost 4 bases, with 19 bases spanning the gap. This CDR3 has 15 amino acids. This clone was seen a single time. The PCR contained 60 Vbeta and 13 Jbeta primers. Sequencing used immunoSEQ multiplex PCR; TCRdb keeps in-frame clones, though not all of them. In the table there are tens of thousands of clones, around 84% of which are singletons. Sequencing used PBMCs. The sequence was obtained from a woman aged 18-30 years in good health and CMV-seronegative. The gene calls are TRBV5-4 and TRBJ1-1, with D tentatively TRBD1 (6 bases). CDR3 sequence reads: CASTRAGARLTEAFF. The CDR3 nucleotides read TGTGCCAGCACCCGTGCAGGGGCCCGGCTCACTGAAGCTTTCTTT.